This T cell receptor (beta chain) was observed in a study of shared clonotypes between healthy human individuals (dated by TCRdb to the early 2020s). Context from the whole study: The cohort comprised a couple of women and a few men aged 18 to 49 years. Blood TCR repertoires of roughly five healthy adults were deeply sequenced to estimate repertoire size and the extent of clonotype sharing between individuals. To increase sequencing depth and limit assay-specific biases, TCR repertoire library preparation and sequencing were carried out by different laboratories using diverse techniques. Between about 0.8 and 9 billion PBMCs per donor were obtained by leukapheresis.

The full study reports these points: Because the study included a small number of donors, the genetic and exposure-history diversity represented was limited. Sampling was limited to blood, and TCR repertoires in tissue likely differ from TCR repertoires in blood. Pairwise subsampling led to the expectation that sequencing depth would affect the degree of clonotype sharing among donors.

The donors were healthy, HIV-negative adults with no recently reported acute infections or vaccinations. Only Caucasian adults living in Nashville, Tennessee, USA were represented among the donors. In the unsorted samples, approximately 85 million PBMCs were counted, and genomic DNA was extracted using the QIAamp DNA Blood Mini kit. Blood was obtained by leukapheresis, after which PBMCs were separated by Ficoll-Histopaque density gradient centrifugation and cryopreserved in liquid nitrogen vapor phase. For this clone: No cognate antigen has been identified for it. No much larger clone is present one base from it, and per-base qualities are unavailable.

Using the deep immunoSEQ assay, multiplex PCR amplified TCR CDR3 regions from genomic DNA. Genomic DNA extracted from each cell subset was distributed evenly over all wells of several immunoSEQ 96-well plates, and each plate served as one replicate. For unsorted PBMC, each replicate PCR was loaded with roughly 0.3 ug genomic DNA, equivalent to roughly 31,000 T cell genomes. Ten immunoSEQ deep assay plates were used to sequence the unsorted PBMC genomic DNA. Purified libraries were measured with a Qubit 3.0 fluorometer, size-checked on a Bioanalyzer 2100, and measured again with the KAPA Library Quantification kit. Each immunoSEQ 96-well plate was sequenced on its own single-read 150-cycle Illumina NextSeq 550 flow cell. The authors' pipeline ran thus. Because the immunoSEQ output held only junctional sequences and lacked quality scores, the filtering could not match the filtering applied to full-length reads. To assign V/J genes and CDR3, sequences were annotated against IMGT germline references using PyIR, a Python wrapper for IgBLAST v1.9. Any read was removed if the V/J assignment was weak (E-value above 1e-6), the CDR3 was missing, or the read contained stop codons, out-of-frame junctions, or ambiguous translated residues. V3J clonotypes were defined by identical inferred V gene, J gene, and CDR3 amino acid sequence. Percentage overlap between repertoires was computed as shared unique clonotypes divided by the size of the smaller repertoire. Repertoire richness was assessed with RTK rarefaction, the Chao1 estimator, and Recon v2.1 estimates of unobserved clonotypes. TCRdb carries this immuneACCESS record with in-frame sequences only. Its versions omit some clonotypes, under half of them owing to an unresolved V gene in the studies checked, with the rest unexplained. V, J and clone size are those of that table, while D and trimming were read from the DNA. For this sample the table gives about 470,000 clones, of which roughly 80% were detected only once. The biggest ten clones account for roughly an eighth of the sample.

CDR1 and CDR2 were assigned from the germline V gene as SGHRS and YFSETQ. Inclusive of the bounding cysteine and phenylalanine, the CDR3 is 15 residues long. Only CDR3 DNA is held: 45 bases, read in frame from base 1. Deletion took 2 bases off V and 0 bases off J, with a span of 10 bases between the germline ends. Source material: PBMCs. The chain couples TRBV5-1 to TRBJ2-3, with the D segment identity uncertain. The origin of this receptor is a middle-aged woman in good health. Some clones in this sample may be carry-over from other donors' samples. The CDR3 reads as follows: CASSFSSGSTDTQYF. The DNA sequence is given as TGCGCCAGCAGCTTCTCTAGTGGAAGCACAGATACGCAGTATTTT.